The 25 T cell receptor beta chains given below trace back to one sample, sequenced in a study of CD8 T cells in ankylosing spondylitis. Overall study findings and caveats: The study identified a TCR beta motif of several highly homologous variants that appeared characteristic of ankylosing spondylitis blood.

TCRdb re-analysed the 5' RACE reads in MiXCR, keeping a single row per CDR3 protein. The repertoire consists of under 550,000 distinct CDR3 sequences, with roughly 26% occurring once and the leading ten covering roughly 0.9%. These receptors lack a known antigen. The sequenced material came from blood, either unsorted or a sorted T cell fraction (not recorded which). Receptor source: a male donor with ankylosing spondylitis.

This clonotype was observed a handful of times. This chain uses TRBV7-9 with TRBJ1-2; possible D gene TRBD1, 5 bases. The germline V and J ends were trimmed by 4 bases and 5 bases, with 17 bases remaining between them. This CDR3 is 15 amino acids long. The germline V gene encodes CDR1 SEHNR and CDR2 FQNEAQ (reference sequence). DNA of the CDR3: TGTGCCAGCAGCTCCCAGACAGCTTCGTGGTATGGCTACACCTTC. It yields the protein CASSSQTASWYGYTF.

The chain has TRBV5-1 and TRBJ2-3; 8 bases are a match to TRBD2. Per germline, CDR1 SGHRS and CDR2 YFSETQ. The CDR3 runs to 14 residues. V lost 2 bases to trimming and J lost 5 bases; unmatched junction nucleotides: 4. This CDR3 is CASSFGLAKDTQYF. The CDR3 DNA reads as TGCGCCAGCAGCTTTGGACTAGCAAAAGATACGCAGTATTTT.

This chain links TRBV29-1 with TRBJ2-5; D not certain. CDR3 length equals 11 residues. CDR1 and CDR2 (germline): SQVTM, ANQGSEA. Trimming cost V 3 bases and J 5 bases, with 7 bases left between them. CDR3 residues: CSVDLGETQYF. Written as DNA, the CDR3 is TGCAGCGTTGATTTGGGGGAGACCCAGTACTTC. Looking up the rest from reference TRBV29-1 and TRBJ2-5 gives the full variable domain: SAVISQKPSRDICQRGTSLTIQCQVDSQVTMMFWYRQQPGQSLTLIATANQGSEATYESGFVIDKFPISRPNLTFSTLTVSNMSPEDSSIYLCSVDLGETQYFGPGTRLLVL.

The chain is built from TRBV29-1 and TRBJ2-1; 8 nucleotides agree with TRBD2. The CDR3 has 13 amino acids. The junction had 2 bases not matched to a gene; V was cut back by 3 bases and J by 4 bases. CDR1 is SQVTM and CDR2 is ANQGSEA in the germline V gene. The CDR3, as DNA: TGCAGCGTTGAGGCTAGCGGGTACAATGAGCAGTTCTTC. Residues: CSVEASGYNEQFF.

The CDR3 DNA reads TGTGCCAGCAGCCAACAGGGACTCCCAGGCGAGCAGTACTTC. This gives the protein CASSQQGLPGEQYF. The V gene is TRBV5-4, the J gene TRBJ2-7; tentatively, D is TRBD1 or TRBD2 (6 bases each). The length of the CDR3 is 14 residues. Trimming cost V 4 bases and J 6 bases, with 17 bases left between them. Germline CDR1 reads SGHNT; CDR2 reads YYREEE (reference sequence). Full variable domain (rest looked up from reference TRBV5-4 and TRBJ2-7): ETGVTQSPTHLIKTRGQQVTLRCSSQSGHNTVSWYQQALGQGPQFIFQYYREEENGRGNFPPRFSGLQFPNYSSELNVNALELDDSALYLCASSQQGLPGEQYFGPGTRLTVT.

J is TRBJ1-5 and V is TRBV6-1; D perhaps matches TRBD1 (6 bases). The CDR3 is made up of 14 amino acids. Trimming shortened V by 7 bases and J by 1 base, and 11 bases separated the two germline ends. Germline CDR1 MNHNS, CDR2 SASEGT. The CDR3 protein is CASKSGTSNQPQHF. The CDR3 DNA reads TGTGCCAGCAAGAGTGGGACAAGCAATCAGCCCCAGCATTTT.

For the CDR3, the DNA is TGTGCCAGCAGCGCGAGGTTAGCGGGAGACTCAGATACGCAGTATTTT. Protein product: CASSARLAGDSDTQYF. This chain connects TRBV2 to TRBJ2-3, with TRBD2 identical over 9 bases. CDR1 and CDR2 (germline): SNHLY, FYNNEI. V lost 6 bases, J lost 4 bases, and 11 bases stayed unmatched. The CDR3 length is 16 residues.

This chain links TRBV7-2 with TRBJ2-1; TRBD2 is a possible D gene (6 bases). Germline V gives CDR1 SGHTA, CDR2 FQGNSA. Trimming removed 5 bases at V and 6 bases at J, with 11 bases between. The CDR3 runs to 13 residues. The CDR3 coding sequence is TGTGCCAGCAGCCATTCCGGGGGCAATGAGCAGTTCTTC. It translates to CASSHSGGNEQFF.

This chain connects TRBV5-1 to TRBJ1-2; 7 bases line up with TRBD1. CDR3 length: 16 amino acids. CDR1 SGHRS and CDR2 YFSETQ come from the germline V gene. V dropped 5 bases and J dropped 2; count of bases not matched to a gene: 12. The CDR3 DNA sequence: TGCGCCAGCAGTTTCGGAGCCGGGACAGCCAACTATGGCTACACCTTC. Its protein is CASSFGAGTANYGYTF. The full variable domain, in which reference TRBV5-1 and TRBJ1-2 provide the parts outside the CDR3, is KAGVTQTPRYLIKTRGQQVTLSCSPISGHRSVSWYQQTPGQGLQFLFEYFSETQRNKGNFPGRFSGRQFSNSRSEMNVSTLELGDSALYLCASSFGAGTANYGYTFGSGTRLTVV.

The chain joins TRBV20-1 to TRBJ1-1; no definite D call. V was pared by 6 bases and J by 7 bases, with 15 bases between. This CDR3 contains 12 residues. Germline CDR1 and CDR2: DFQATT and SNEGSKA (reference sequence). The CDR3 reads CSALPSTYEAFF. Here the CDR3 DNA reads TGCAGTGCGCTTCCCAGCACCTATGAAGCTTTCTTT.

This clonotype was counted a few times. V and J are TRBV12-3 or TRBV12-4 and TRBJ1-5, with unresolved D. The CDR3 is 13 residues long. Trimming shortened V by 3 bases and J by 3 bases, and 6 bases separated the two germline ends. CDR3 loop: CASSFDINQPQHF. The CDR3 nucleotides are TGTGCCAGCAGTTTTGACATCAATCAGCCCCAGCATTTT.

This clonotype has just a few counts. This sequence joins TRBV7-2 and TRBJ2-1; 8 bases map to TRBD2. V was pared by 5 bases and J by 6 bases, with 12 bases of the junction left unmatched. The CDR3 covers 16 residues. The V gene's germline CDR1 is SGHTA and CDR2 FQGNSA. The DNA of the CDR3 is TGTGCCAGCAGCCTCGGGAGGGCGATATCGTCCAATGAGCAGTTCTTC. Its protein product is CASSLGRAISSNEQFF.

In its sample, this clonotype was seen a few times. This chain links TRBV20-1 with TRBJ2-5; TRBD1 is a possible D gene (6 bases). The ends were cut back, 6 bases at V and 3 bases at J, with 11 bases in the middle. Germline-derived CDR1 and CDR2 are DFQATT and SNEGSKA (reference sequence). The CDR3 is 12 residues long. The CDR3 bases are TGCAGTGCATCACAGGGCAAAGAGACCCAGTACTTC. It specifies CSASQGKETQYF.

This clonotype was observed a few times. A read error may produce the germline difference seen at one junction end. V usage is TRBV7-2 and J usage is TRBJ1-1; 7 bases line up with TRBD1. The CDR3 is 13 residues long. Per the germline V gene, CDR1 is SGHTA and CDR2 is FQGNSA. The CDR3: CASSLTGSTEAFF. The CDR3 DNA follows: TGCGCCAGCAGCTTGACAGGGAGCACTGAAGCTTTCTTT. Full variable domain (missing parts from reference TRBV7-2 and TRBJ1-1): GAGVSQSPSNKVTEKGKDVELRCDPISGHTALYWYRQSLGQGLEFLIYFQGNSAPDKSGLPSDRFSAERTGGSVSTLTIQRTQQEDSAVYLCASSLTGSTEAFFGQGTRLTVV.

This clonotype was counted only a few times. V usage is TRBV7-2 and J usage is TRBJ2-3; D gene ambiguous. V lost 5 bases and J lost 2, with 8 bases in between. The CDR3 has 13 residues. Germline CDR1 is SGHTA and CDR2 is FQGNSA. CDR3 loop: CASSLMDTDTQYF. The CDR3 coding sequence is TGTGCCAGCAGCCTCATGGACACAGATACGCAGTATTTT.

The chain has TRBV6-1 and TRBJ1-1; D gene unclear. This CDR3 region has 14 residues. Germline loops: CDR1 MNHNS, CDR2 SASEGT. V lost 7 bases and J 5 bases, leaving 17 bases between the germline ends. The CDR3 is CASKSGGLWTEAFF. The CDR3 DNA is TGTGCCAGCAAGTCGGGAGGGCTGTGGACTGAAGCTTTCTTT.

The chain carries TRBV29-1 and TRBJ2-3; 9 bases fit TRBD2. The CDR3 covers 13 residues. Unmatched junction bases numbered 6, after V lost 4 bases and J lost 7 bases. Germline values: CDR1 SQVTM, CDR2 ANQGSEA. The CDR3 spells CSVGLADSNTQYF. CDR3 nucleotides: TGCAGCGTTGGACTAGCGGATTCAAATACGCAGTATTTT.

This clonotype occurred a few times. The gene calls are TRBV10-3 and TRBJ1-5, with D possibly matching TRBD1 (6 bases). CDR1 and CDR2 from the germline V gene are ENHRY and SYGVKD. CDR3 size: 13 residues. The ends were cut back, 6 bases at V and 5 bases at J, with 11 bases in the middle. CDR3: CAIRGAADQPQHF. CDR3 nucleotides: TGTGCCATCAGGGGGGCGGCCGATCAGCCCCAGCATTTT.

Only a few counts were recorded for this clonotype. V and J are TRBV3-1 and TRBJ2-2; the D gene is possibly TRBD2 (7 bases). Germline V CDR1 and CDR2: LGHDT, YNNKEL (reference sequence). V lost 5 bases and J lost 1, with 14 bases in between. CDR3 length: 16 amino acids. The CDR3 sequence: CASSNAGAWNTGELFF. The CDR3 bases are TGTGCCAGCAGCAACGCGGGGGCATGGAACACCGGGGAGCTGTTTTTT.

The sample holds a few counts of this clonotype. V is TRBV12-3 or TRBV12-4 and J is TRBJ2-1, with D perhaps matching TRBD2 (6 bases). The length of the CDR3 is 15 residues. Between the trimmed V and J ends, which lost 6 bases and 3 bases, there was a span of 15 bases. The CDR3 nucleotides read TGTGCCAGCAGGCCAACTAGCACGTACTACAATGAGCAGTTCTTC. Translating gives CASRPTSTYYNEQFF.

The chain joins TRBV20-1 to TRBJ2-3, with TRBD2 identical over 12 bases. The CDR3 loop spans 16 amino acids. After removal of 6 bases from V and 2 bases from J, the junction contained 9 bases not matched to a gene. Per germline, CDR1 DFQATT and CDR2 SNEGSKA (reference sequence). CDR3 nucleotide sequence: TGCAGTGCCGAAACTAGACTAGCGGGGGACACAGATACGCAGTATTTT. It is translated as CSAETRLAGDTDTQYF.

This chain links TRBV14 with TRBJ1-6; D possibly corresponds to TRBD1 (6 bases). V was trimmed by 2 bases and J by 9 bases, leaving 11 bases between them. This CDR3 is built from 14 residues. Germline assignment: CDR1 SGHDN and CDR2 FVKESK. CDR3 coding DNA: TGTGCCAGCAGCCAACGTACAGGGCTTTCACCCCTCCACTTT. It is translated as CASSQRTGLSPLHF.

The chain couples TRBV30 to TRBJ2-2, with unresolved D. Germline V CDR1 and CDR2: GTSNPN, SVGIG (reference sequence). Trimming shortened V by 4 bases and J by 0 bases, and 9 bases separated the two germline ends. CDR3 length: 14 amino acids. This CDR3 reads CAWNKLTNTGELFF. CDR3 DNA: TGTGCCTGGAACAAGCTCACGAACACCGGGGAGCTGTTTTTT.

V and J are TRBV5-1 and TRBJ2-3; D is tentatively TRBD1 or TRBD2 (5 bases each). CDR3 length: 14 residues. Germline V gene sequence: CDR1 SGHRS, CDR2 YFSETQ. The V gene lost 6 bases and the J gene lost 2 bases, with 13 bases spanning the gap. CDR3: CASNQDGATDTQYF. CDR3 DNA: TGCGCCAGCAACCAGGACGGGGCCACAGATACGCAGTATTTT.

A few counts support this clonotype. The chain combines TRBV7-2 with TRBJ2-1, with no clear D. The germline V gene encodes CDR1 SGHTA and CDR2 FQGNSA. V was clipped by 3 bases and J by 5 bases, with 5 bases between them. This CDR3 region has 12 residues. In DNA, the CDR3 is TGTGCCAGCAGCTTCGAGCACAATGAGCAGTTCTTC. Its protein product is CASSFEHNEQFF. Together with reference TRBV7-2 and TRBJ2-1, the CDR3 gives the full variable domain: GAGVSQSPSNKVTEKGKDVELRCDPISGHTALYWYRQSLGQGLEFLIYFQGNSAPDKSGLPSDRFSAERTGGSVSTLTIQRTQQEDSAVYLCASSFEHNEQFFGPGTRLTVL.